These T cell receptor beta chains were read from a single sample in a study of control samples from healthy donors and cancer patients. Assay used: immunoSEQ multiplex PCR; TCRdb lists only in-frame clones, some missing. The sample has about 410,000 clones, approximately 92% seen once; the top ten hold around 6.4%. Sample: PBMCs. These TCRs come from a man in his forties with head and neck cancer. CDR3s include the opening cysteine and the closing phenylalanine or tryptophan. The D gene is left open where the match is weak. A clone size is listed for some rows: how often the clone was seen (once, few, many), or a class if it is expanded.

v_gene,j_gene,abundance,d_gene,CDR3aa,CDR3nt
TRBV11-1,TRBJ2-7,.,TRBD1,CASSAGTATYEQYF,TGTGCCAGCAGCGCCGGGACAGCTACCTACGAGCAGTACTTC
TRBV18,TRBJ1-5,.,.,CASSPERDSSQPQHF,TGTGCCAGCTCACCAGAAAGAGACAGTTCTCAGCCCCAGCATTTT
TRBV5-5,TRBJ1-1,.,.,CASSRSRAHTEAFF,TGTGCCAGCAGCCGGAGCAGGGCTCACACTGAAGCTTTCTTT
TRBV5-6,TRBJ2-7,once,.,CASSVGGTYEQYF,TGTGCCAGCAGCGTAGGGGGAACCTACGAGCAGTACTTC
TRBV11-2,TRBJ1-2,.,TRBD1,CASRDQQDRGYGYTF,TGTGCCAGCAGGGACCAACAGGACAGGGGCTATGGCTACACCTTC
TRBV10-3,TRBJ2-4,.,.,CAISEGPGENIQYF,TGTGCCATCAGTGAGGGCCCGGGCGAAAACATTCAGTACTTC
TRBV9,TRBJ1-1,.,.,CASSARRGDTEAFF,TGTGCCAGCAGCGCCCGGCGGGGAGATACTGAAGCTTTCTTT
TRBV6-2/TRBV6-3,TRBJ1-5,few,.,CASSYSGGGNQPQHF,TGTGCCAGCAGTTACTCGGGGGGCGGCAATCAGCCCCAGCATTTT
TRBV7-2,TRBJ1-2,.,.,CASSLDVGEIWGYTF,TGTGCCAGCAGCTTAGATGTGGGGGAGATCTGGGGCTACACCTTC
TRBV7-7,TRBJ2-5,.,.,CASSPNSGQQETQYF,TGTGCTAGCAGCCCTAACTCGGGACAACAAGAGACCCAGTACTTC
TRBV4-3,TRBJ1-2,once,.,CASSQKLGAYYGYTF,TGCGCCAGCAGCCAAAAGCTAGGGGCGTACTATGGCTACACCTTC
TRBV28,TRBJ2-3,.,.,CASSLNDPSTDTQYF,TGTGCCAGCAGTTTAAATGACCCTAGCACAGATACGCAGTATTTT
TRBV29-1,TRBJ1-1,.,.,CSVEDRARRTEAFF,TGCAGCGTTGAAGACAGGGCTCGGAGGACTGAAGCTTTCTTT
TRBV7-2,TRBJ1-2,.,TRBD1,CASSQDRGQVYGYTF,TGTGCCAGCAGCCAAGACAGGGGACAAGTCTATGGCTACACCTTC
TRBV3-1/TRBV3-2,TRBJ2-5,.,.,CASSLQGRGETQYF,TGTGCCAGCAGCCTCCAGGGAAGGGGGGAGACCCAGTACTTC
TRBV6-1,TRBJ2-7,.,TRBD2,CASSEDSSGSGYEQYF,TGTGCCAGCAGTGAAGACTCTAGCGGGAGCGGCTACGAGCAGTACTTC
TRBV7-2,TRBJ2-5,.,.,CASSLGRARETQYF,TGTGCCAGCAGCTTAGGCAGGGCCAGGGAGACCCAGTACTTC
TRBV6-6,TRBJ2-7,.,.,CASVSVQEGGSGEQYF,TGTGCCAGCGTTTCGGTACAGGAAGGAGGATCGGGCGAGCAGTACTTC
TRBV9,TRBJ1-5,.,.,CASSLGGGQPQHF,TGTGCCAGCAGCCTGGGGGGGGGACAGCCCCAGCATTTT
TRBV6-5,TRBJ1-1,.,.,CASSYSRGNTEAFF,TGTGCCAGCAGTTACAGCAGGGGGAACACTGAAGCTTTCTTT
TRBV10-1,TRBJ2-2,.,.,CASSNYINGAGELFF,TGCGCCAGCAGTAACTATATCAATGGGGCCGGGGAGCTGTTTTTT
TRBV10-3,TRBJ2-7,.,.,CAISLGAEQYF,TGTGCCATCAGCTTGGGGGCCGAGCAGTACTTC
TRBV19,TRBJ1-4,.,.,CASSIRYSGEKLFF,TGTGCCAGTAGTATCCGCTACAGTGGTGAAAAACTGTTTTTT
TRBV28,TRBJ2-5,.,.,CASRRDLLETQYF,TGTGCCAGCAGAAGGGACCTCTTAGAGACCCAGTACTTC
TRBV13,TRBJ2-7,once,.,CASTRGDEQYF,TGTGCCAGCACCCGGGGCGACGAGCAGTACTTC
TRBV7-3,TRBJ1-1,.,TRBD1,CASSEDRVRNTEAFF,TGTGCCAGCAGCGAGGACAGGGTCAGGAACACTGAAGCTTTCTTT
TRBV6-7,TRBJ1-2,.,TRBD1,CASIPGQNYGYTF,TGTGCCAGCATCCCGGGACAGAACTATGGCTACACCTTC
TRBV5-1,TRBJ2-5,.,.,CASSLAGRFAETQYF,TGCGCCAGCAGCTTGGCCGGCAGGTTCGCGGAGACCCAGTACTTC
TRBV10-1,TRBJ2-7,.,.,CASGPRTEGEQYF,TGCGCCAGCGGACCTCGCACCGAGGGGGAGCAGTACTTC
TRBV5-4,TRBJ2-7,once,.,CASALRDEQYF,TGTGCCAGCGCCCTGAGGGACGAGCAGTACTTC
TRBV7-9,TRBJ2-7,.,.,CASSLGADEQYF,TGTGCCAGCAGCTTAGGAGCGGACGAGCAGTACTTC
TRBV12-3/TRBV12-4,TRBJ1-1,.,.,CASSFGQRAFF,TGTGCCAGCAGTTTTGGACAACGGGCTTTCTTT
TRBV28,TRBJ2-7,.,TRBD2,CASSFPRTSGGFSSYEQYF,TGTGCCAGCAGTTTCCCTCGGACTAGCGGGGGGTTTAGCTCCTACGAGCAGTACTTC
TRBV30,TRBJ2-3,.,.,CAWRSTPQADTQYF,TGTGCCTGGAGATCAACGCCCCAGGCAGATACGCAGTATTTT
TRBV19,TRBJ2-6,.,.,CAIIIHHDSGANVLTF,TGTGCCATTATTATACACCACGACTCTGGGGCCAACGTCCTGACTTTC
TRBV4-1,TRBJ2-1,.,.,CASSQDLFLDNNEQFF,TGCGCCAGCAGCCAAGATCTTTTTCTAGATAACAATGAGCAGTTCTTC
TRBV3-1/TRBV3-2,TRBJ2-3,.,TRBD2,CASVGTSGGLDTQYF,TGTGCCAGCGTCGGGACTAGCGGGGGGTTAGATACGCAGTATTTT
TRBV10-1,TRBJ2-5,.,TRBD2,CASSHFGTSGQETQYF,TGCGCCAGCAGCCACTTCGGGACTAGCGGACAAGAGACCCAGTACTTC
TRBV7-6,TRBJ1-3,.,.,CASSPGGISGNTIYF,TGTGCCAGCAGTCCTGGGGGCATCTCTGGAAACACCATATATTTT
TRBV29-1,TRBJ2-7,.,.,CSVGLGGATEQYF,TGCAGCGTGGGTCTAGGGGGAGCAACCGAGCAGTACTTC
TRBV25-1,TRBJ1-4,few,.,CASSAKMSRVEKLFF,TGTGCCAGCAGTGCTAAAATGTCCCGGGTTGAAAAACTGTTTTTT
TRBV18,TRBJ2-1,.,TRBD1,CASSLTGPYNEQFF,TGTGCCAGCTCACTGACAGGGCCATACAATGAGCAGTTCTTC
TRBV6-6,TRBJ1-4,once,.,CASSYYGQEKLFF,TGTGCCAGCAGTTATTACGGGCAGGAAAAACTGTTTTTT